Sequencing of this T cell receptor beta chain was carried out in a study of OX40 agonist ivuxolimab in advanced cancers. Background for the entire study: The costimulatory receptor OX40 (CD134) was targeted by ivuxolimab, a fully human IgG2 agonistic monoclonal antibody. Intravenous ivuxolimab was administered to patients every 2 weeks at six dose levels: 0.01, 0.1, 0.3, 1.5, 3 and 10 mg/kg. Patients were allowed to have had prior anti-PD-1, anti-PD-L1 or anti-CTLA-4 therapy, and approximately 40% of the dose-escalation patients had been treated with checkpoint inhibitors. Partial responses occurred in three dose-escalation patients, of whom one had hepatocellular carcinoma and two had cutaneous melanoma. Peripheral TCRbeta sequencing aimed to test whether ivuxolimab altered TCR sequence diversity and caused clonal T-cell expansion. Among the roughly 50 dose-escalation patients, 19 had hepatocellular carcinoma, about 15 melanoma, 9 renal cell carcinoma and 9 head and neck cancer. The dose-escalation cohort was roughly 87% male with a mean age of about 60 years, ranging from roughly 23 to 85. The monotherapy dose-escalation portion (N ≈ 50 patients) of the phase I ivuxolimab trial is reported in the paper. What the research found in general, with its limitations: Which antigens the clonally expanded peripheral T cells were specific for was not determined. Low levels of normalized T-cell clonal expansion were also seen in some nonresponding patients. At doses of 0.1 to 3.0 mg/kg, clonal expansion of both CD4+ and CD8+ blood T cells was observed from baseline to week 6. Partial responders in the 0.1-3.0 mg/kg groups had among the lowest normalized peripheral clonal expansion, especially among CD8+ T cells. After ivuxolimab, CD8+ T cells had more expanded clones than CD4+ T cells on average.

Concerning this clone: No antigen is known for it. No much larger clone exists at a distance of one base, and base qualities are not known.

The trial excluded patients who had a history of autoimmune disease or were on systemic immunosuppression. Peripheral blood for TCR sequencing was collected from all dose cohorts at baseline, on cycle 4 day 1, and on cycle 7 day 1. The samples were drawn from a first-in-human, open-label, multicenter phase I dose-escalation trial of ivuxolimab. Adults with locally advanced or metastatic melanoma, renal cell carcinoma, hepatocellular carcinoma or head and neck squamous cell carcinoma were enrolled in the trial. CD4+ and CD8+ T cells were sorted separately from peripheral blood before TCR sequencing. The CDR3 spans 19 residues, from the cysteine through the phenylalanine. Only CDR3 DNA remains: 57 bases, in frame from the first base. As encoded in the germline V gene, CDR1 is SGHTA while CDR2 is FQGNSA. V lost 5 bases and J lost 0 bases; the stretch between them is 23 bases long. To sequence the TCRbeta CDR3 region, genomic DNA was isolated from the sorted cells. The immunoSEQ Assay was used for sequencing of TCRbeta CDR3 regions. Held by TCRdb, this immuneACCESS table contains in-frame sequences only and omits some clones. Under half of the omission traces to an unresolved V gene where checked; the cause of the rest is unknown. In this sample the table shows about 64,000 clones, roughly 90% of which occur a single time. The leading ten clones occupy 0.35% to 0.55% of the sample.

Specimen: CD4+ or CD8+ T cells sorted from blood, collected in a trial of the OX40 agonist ivuxolimab. The V and J segments used are TRBV7-2 and TRBJ1-5; TRBD1 is a possible D gene, resting on 6 matching bases. The receptor's source is an adult with an advanced solid tumor such as melanoma, head and neck, liver or kidney cancer. The CDR3 corresponds to CASSKRDNKVGLSNQPQHF. In nucleotides, the sequence is TGTGCCAGCAGCAAAAGGGACAACAAGGTCGGTCTTAGCAATCAGCCCCAGCATTTT.